This T cell receptor (beta chain) was profiled in a study of blood T cells in healthy people across ages (dated by TCRdb to the mid-2010s). A note on the overall study: In model experiments, roughly one uniquely barcoded TCR beta cDNA molecule per two T cells was captured by template switching. Age-related changes in TCR beta repertoire diversity were measured in the study by deep sequencing normalized with unique cDNA molecular identifiers. Four age groups were formed from the donors: young (average approximately 15 years), middle-aged (approximately 40), aged (roughly 56) and long-lived (approximately 80). To avoid experimental bias, donors of different ages were randomly spread across the sequencing lanes. Two additional independent replicas of 1 million unique cDNA reads from the same blood draw were analyzed for two donors (one aged 18 to 30 and one aged 80 or older).

Here is what the overall study found, with its caveats: Since profiling was done on bulk unsorted PBMCs, naive and antigen-experienced compartments could not be conclusively compared. There was a strong correlation between observed TCR beta diversity and the percentage of naive T cells measured by flow cytometry. Estimates of total diversity from one million sequenced T cells were regarded as lower bounds and underestimates. The CMV infection status of donors was not known, potentially confounding age-related changes in expanded clonotypes. As age increased, observed TCR beta diversity per million T cells dropped in a roughly linear way, and a significant reduction was already evident by age 40. Compared with the aged group, the long-lived group had more naive CD4+ T cells, fewer expanded clones and increased TCR diversity, suggesting age selection.

About this clonotype: Its specific antigen is unknown. Qualities for individual bases were not recorded, and no much larger clone is one base off.

Systemically healthy Caucasian individuals from Russia, 39 in total and aged roughly 6 to 95 years, were included as donors. Each donor gave ten milliliters of peripheral blood, collected into EDTA-treated Vacutainer tubes. Ficoll-Paque density-gradient centrifugation was used to isolate PBMCs, with at least 6.5 million per sample. Trizol reagent was used to extract total RNA from PBMCs, with at least 6 micrograms per sample. Naive CD45RAhigh/CD27high T cell percentages were measured by flow cytometry on a PBMC aliquot from every donor. Ends trimmed: V by 4 bases, J by 6 bases; bases unmatched to a gene: 6. The CDR3 holds 14 amino acids from the cysteine to the phenylalanine. The entry retains the CDR3 DNA only, 42 bases that are in frame from base 1. For CDR1 and CDR2, the germline V gene lists MGHRA and YSYEKL. Library preparation was by 5' RACE. Instrument used: Illumina HiSeq 2500. A second roughly 7 to 11 cycle PCR used a sample-barcoded 5' primer and a J-beta primer mix. A unique molecular identifier was introduced onto each TCR beta cDNA molecule by a template-switch 5' adaptor carrying 12 random nucleotides. Each sample yielded at least 3 million CDR3-containing paired-end reads. First-strand cDNA was synthesized from all RNA with the Mint cDNA synthesis kit, primed by a TRBC-specific oligonucleotide. After uracil-DNA glycosylase treatment, a first 18-cycle PCR used universal primers M1SS and BC2_uni_R on all cDNA. The paper's data handling went like this. Normalization of each sample was performed by random selection of 1 million high-quality reads, each carrying a distinct molecular identifier. Instead of being binned into consensus sequences, reads that shared molecular identifiers were thrown out. MiTCR, set to a Q25 quality threshold and the strictest error-elimination algorithm, was used for CDR3 identification, clonotype clustering and error correction. Lower-bound total TCR beta diversity was estimated with a nonparametric unseen species model using Euler transformation. Using fastp trimming at Q25 and MiXCR clonotype assembly, TCRdb reanalyzed the public sequencing data and kept in-frame beta chains. Rows with one shared CDR3 protein collapse into an entry with the most common genes and DNA. The V and J calls were not made by the authors but by TCRdb's processing. This sample has about 1.4 million distinct CDR3 sequences in its table, and 45% to 70% of those were observed once. Roughly 6.3% of the sample goes to the ten largest clones.

Here the chain combines TRBV4-1 and TRBJ2-7; TRBD2 matches 10 bases in the middle. The receptor's source is a young man in good health. The sequencing input was blood. For the CDR3, the sequence is CASSLGLAECEQYF. The nucleotide sequence reads TGCGCCAGCAGCCTCGGACTAGCGGAGTGCGAGCAGTACTTC.